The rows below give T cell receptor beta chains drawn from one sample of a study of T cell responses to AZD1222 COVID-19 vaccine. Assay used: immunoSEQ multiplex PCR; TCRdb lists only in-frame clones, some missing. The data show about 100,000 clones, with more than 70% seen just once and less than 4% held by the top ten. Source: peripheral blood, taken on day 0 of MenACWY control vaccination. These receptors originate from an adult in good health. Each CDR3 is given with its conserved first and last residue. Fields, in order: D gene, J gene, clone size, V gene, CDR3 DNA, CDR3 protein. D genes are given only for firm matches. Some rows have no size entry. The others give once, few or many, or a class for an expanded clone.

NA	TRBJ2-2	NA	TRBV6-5	TGTGCCAGCAGCACGGTCCTCACTGGAGAGCTGTTTTTT	CASSTVLTGELFF
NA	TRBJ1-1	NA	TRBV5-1	TGCGCCAGCAGCTTGGACAGGGCGAACATTGAAGCTTTCTTT	CASSLDRANIEAFF
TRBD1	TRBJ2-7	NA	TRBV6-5	TGTGCCAGCAGTTACTCGACAGGGGGCTCCTACGAGCAGTACTTC	CASSYSTGGSYEQYF
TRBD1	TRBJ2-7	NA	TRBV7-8	TGTGCCAGCAGCTCTCGGACAGGGGGAACCTACGAGCAGTACTTC	CASSSRTGGTYEQYF
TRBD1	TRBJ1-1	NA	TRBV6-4	TGTGCCAGCAGGGAACAGGGGGCTAGTACTGAAGCTTTCTTT	CASREQGASTEAFF
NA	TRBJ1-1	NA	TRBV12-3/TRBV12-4	TGTGCCAGCAGTGAACAGGGGAACACTGAAGCTTTCTTT	CASSEQGNTEAFF
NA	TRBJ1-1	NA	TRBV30	TGTGCCTGGAGTGTACGGGGGGGCACAGAAGCTTTCTTT	CAWSVRGGTEAFF
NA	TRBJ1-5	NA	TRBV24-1	TGTGCCACCAGTGATTTGCAGGATCAGCCCCAGCATTTT	CATSDLQDQPQHF
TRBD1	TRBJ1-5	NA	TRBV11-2	TGTGCCAGCAGCAGCGACAGGGGTAATCAGCCCCAGCATTTT	CASSSDRGNQPQHF
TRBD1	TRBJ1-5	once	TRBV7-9	TGTGCCACCGGACCGGGACAGTACAATCAGCCCCAGCATTTT	CATGPGQYNQPQHF
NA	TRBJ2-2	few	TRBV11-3	TGTGCCAGCAGTTCGAGGGGGGCTCCGAACACCGGGGAGCTGTTTTTT	CASSSRGAPNTGELFF
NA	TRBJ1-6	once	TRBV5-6	TGTGCCAGTGGACGGGAAAGGGATTCACCCCTCCACTTT	CASGRERDSPLHF
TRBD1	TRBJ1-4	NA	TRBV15	TGTGCCACCAGCAGAGAACAACAGGGGCGGGAAAAACTGTTTTTT	CATSREQQGREKLFF
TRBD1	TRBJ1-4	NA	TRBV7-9	TGTGCCAGCAGCTTACGGGACAGGGAGAGTTTCGGGGAAAAACTGTTTTTT	CASSLRDRESFGEKLFF
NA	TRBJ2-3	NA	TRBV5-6	TGTGCCAGCAGCTCCCAGGGGGGGGGCCGTGCAGATACGCAGTATTTT	CASSSQGGGRADTQYF
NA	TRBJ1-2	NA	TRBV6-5	TGTGCCAGCGGCTTATTTGCAGGATCTCTCTATGGCTACACCTTC	CASGLFAGSLYGYTF
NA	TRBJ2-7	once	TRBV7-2	TGTGCCAGCAGCTTACAGGGGTCTGCGTACGAGCAGTACTTC	CASSLQGSAYEQYF
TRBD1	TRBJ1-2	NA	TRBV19	TGTGCCAGTAGCGAAAGAGGGACAGGGATCTATGGCTACACCTTC	CASSERGTGIYGYTF